This T cell receptor (beta chain) was identified in a study of cytomegalovirus exposure and HLA in healthy donors. Researchers ran the PCR with 60 Vbeta and 13 Jbeta primers. Clones were read by immunoSEQ multiplex PCR, and TCRdb kept only the in-frame ones, dropping some. The data show 150,000 to 200,000 clones, with 75% to 90% seen just once and 0.65% held by the top ten. Details on this clone: What it binds is unknown.

Germline CDR1 and CDR2: MNHEY and SMNVEV (reference sequence). The CDR3 has 14 amino acids. The V and J ends lost 4 bases and 1 base respectively, with 8 bases between them. General study points: Across all donors, roughly uniform sequencing depth was an assumption of the presence/absence analyses. A later analysis found common viral pathogens apparently linked to several of the most significant clusters. The authors reported that TCR beta sequences could predict HLA-A and HLA-B alleles. These predictions were accurate for most subjects in the first cohort.

The sequence derives from a boy aged 5 to 17 in good health and CMV-seronegative. This rearrangement joins TRBV27 to TRBJ2-1; the D gene is possibly TRBD2 (6 bases). Specimen: PBMCs. The DNA for the CDR3 is TGTGCCAGCAGTTACGGGAGTTCCTACAATGAGCAGTTCTTC. Encoded protein: CASSYGSSYNEQFF.